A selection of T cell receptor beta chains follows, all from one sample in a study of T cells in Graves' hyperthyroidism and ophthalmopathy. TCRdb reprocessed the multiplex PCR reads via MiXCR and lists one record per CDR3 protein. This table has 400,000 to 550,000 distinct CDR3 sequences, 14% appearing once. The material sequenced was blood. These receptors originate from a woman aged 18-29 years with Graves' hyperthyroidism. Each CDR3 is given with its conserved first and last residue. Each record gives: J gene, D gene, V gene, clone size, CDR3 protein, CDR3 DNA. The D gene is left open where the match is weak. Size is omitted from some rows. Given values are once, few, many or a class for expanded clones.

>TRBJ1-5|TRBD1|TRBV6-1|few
CASSGTGTGYSQPQHF
TGTGCCAGCAGTGGGACCGGGACAGGTTATTCCCAGCCCCAGCATTTT
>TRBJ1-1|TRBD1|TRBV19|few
CASSIGQGMNTEAFF
TGTGCCAGTAGTATCGGACAGGGGATGAACACTGAAGCTTTCTTT
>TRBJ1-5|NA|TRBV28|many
CASSYQTYSNQPQHF
TGTGCCAGCAGCTACCAAACGTATAGCAATCAGCCCCAGCATTTT
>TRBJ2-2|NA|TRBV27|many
CASSSAGRVGELFF
TGTGCCAGCAGTTCGGCTGGAAGGGTCGGGGAGCTGTTTTTT
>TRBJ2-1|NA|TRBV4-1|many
CASSIRALAAYNEQFF
TGCGCCAGCAGCATCCGAGCACTAGCTGCCTACAATGAGCAGTTCTTC
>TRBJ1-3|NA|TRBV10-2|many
CASSGDRSSGNTIYF
TGCGCCAGCAGTGGCGACCGTAGCTCTGGAAACACCATATATTTT
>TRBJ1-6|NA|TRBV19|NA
CASSISGYNSPLHF
TGTGCCAGTAGTATCTCAGGGTATAATTCACCCCTCCACTTT
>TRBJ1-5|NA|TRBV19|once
CASSPVGPGQPQHF
TGTGCCAGTAGCCCAGTAGGGCCAGGTCAGCCCCAGCATTTT
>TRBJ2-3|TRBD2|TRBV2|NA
CASSEGMGLAEVSTDTQYF
TGTGCCAGCAGTGAGGGGATGGGCCTAGCGGAGGTTAGCACAGATACGCAGTATTTT
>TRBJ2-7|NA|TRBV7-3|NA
CASSPGASLSYEQYF
TGTGCCAGCAGCCCAGGGGCTAGCCTATCCTACGAGCAGTACTTC
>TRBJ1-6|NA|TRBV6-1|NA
CASINREINSPLHF
TGTGCCAGCATCAACAGGGAGATTAATTCACCCCTCCACTTT
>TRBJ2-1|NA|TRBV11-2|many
CASSFNYPGVGGEQFF
TGTGCCAGCAGCTTTAACTACCCGGGAGTGGGCGGTGAGCAGTTCTTC
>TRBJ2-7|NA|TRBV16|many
CASSQSVGGDHYEQYF
TGTGCCAGCAGCCAATCGGTGGGCGGGGACCACTACGAGCAGTACTTC
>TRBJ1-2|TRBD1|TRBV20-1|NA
CSAPTRTGLRGGYTF
TGCAGTGCTCCCACCCGGACAGGCCTTAGGGGCGGCTACACCTTC
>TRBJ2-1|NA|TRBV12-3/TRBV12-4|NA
CASSLSPGGGEQFF
TGTGCCAGCAGTTTATCCCCTGGGGGAGGTGAGCAGTTCTTC
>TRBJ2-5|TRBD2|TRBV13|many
CASSPTGLGGQETQYF
TGTGCCAGCAGCCCAACCGGGCTCGGGGGGCAAGAGACCCAGTACTTC
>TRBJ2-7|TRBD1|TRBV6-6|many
CASSYGAGGGYEQYF
TGTGCCAGCAGTTACGGGGCAGGGGGCGGATACGAGCAGTACTTC
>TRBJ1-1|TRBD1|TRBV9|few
CASSTRQGLDEAFF
TGTGCCAGCAGCACCCGACAGGGACTGGATGAAGCTTTCTTT
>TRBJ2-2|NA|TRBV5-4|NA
CASSLAAVRGNTGELFF
TGTGCCAGCAGCTTGGCCGCGGTGAGGGGCAACACCGGGGAGCTGTTTTTT
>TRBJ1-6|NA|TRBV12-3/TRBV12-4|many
CASRGTAGGPYNSPLHF
TGTGCCAGCAGGGGAACAGCGGGAGGTCCCTATAATTCACCCCTCCACTTT
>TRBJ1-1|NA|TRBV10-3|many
CAMTGTKNTEAFF
TGTGCCATGACCGGGACGAAAAACACTGAAGCTTTCTTT
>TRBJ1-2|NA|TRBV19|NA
CASSYGSNYGYTF
TGTGCCAGTAGTTACGGCTCTAACTATGGCTACACCTTC
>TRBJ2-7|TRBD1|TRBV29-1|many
CSVRQGTLYEQYF
TGCAGCGTCAGACAGGGGACCCTCTACGAGCAGTACTTC
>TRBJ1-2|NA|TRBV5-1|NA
CASSFLSRTDSHGYTF
TGCGCCAGCAGCTTTTTATCACGGACTGATTCGCATGGCTACACCTTC
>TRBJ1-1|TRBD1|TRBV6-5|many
CASSYSRQGNTEAFF
TGTGCCAGCAGTTACTCCCGACAGGGGAACACTGAAGCTTTCTTT
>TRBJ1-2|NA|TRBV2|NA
CASVGAREVNGYTF
TGTGCCAGCGTCGGGGCCAGGGAGGTTAATGGCTACACCTTC